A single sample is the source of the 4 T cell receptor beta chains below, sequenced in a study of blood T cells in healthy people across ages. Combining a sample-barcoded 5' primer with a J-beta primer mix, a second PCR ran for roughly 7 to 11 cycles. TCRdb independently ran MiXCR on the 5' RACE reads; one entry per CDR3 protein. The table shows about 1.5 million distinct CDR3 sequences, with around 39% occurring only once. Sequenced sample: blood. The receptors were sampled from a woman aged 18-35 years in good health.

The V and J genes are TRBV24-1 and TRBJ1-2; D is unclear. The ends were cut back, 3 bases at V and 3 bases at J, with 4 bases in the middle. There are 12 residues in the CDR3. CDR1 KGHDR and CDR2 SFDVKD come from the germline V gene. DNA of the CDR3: TGTGCCACCAGTGATGGATACTATGGCTACACCTTC. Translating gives CATSDGYYGYTF.

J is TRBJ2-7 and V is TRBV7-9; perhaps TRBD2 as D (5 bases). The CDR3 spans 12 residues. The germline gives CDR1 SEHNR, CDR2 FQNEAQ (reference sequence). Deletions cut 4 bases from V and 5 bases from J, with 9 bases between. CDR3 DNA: TGTGCCAGCAGCTGGACTCTGGACGAGCAGTACTTC. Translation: CASSWTLDEQYF.

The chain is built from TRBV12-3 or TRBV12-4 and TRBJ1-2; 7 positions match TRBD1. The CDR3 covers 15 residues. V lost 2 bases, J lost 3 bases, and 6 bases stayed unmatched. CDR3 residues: CASSLRPGGHYGYTF. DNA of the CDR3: TGTGCCAGCAGTTTAAGGCCAGGGGGGCACTATGGCTACACCTTC.

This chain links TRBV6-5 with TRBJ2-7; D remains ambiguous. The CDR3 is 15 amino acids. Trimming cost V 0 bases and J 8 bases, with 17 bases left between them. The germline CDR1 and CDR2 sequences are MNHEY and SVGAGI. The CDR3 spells CASSYSRSENSQQYF. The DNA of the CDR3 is TGTGCCAGCAGTTACTCCCGAAGTGAGAATTCGCAGCAGTACTTC.